The 21 T cell receptor beta chains below all came from one sample that was sequenced in a study of beta chain features in type 1 diabetes. Isolated RNA was reverse transcribed in full, so expressed TCRB transcripts were sequenced. Sequenced by immunoSEQ multiplex PCR; TCRdb stores in-frame clones only, minus some. The sample contains approximately 400,000 clones, roughly 16% of which appear only once. The sequencing sample was made of naive CD4+ T cells from blood. The receptors derive from a woman aged 18-35 years in good health.

This clone was seen only a few times. This sequence joins TRBV4-1 and TRBJ2-7, with 8 bases that match TRBD2. This CDR3 is built from 17 residues. CDR1 MGHRA and CDR2 YSYEKL come from the germline V gene. With 3 bases clipped from V and 0 bases from J, the junction kept 10 bases outside the gene matches. The CDR3 DNA is TGCGCCAGCAGCCAGGCCGCCGAGCGGGGGAACTCCTACGAGCAGTACTTC. Translating gives CASSQAAERGNSYEQYF.

The CDR3 DNA sequence: TGTGCCAGCAAGCCTAGCGGGACCTACAATGAGCAGTTCTTC. This encodes CASKPSGTYNEQFF. The V gene is TRBV25-1, the J gene TRBJ2-1; 9 bases match TRBD2. This CDR3 is 14 amino acids long. V shed 7 bases and J 2 bases; nucleotides not matched to a gene: 3. Germline assignment: CDR1 MGHDK and CDR2 SYGVNS.

The rearrangement uses TRBV18 and TRBJ2-7; D remains ambiguous. This CDR3 comprises 13 residues. V lost 2 bases, J lost 2 bases, and 7 bases lay in between. Germline V gene lookup returns CDR1 KGHSH and CDR2 LQKENI. In nucleotides, the CDR3 is TGTGCCAGCTCACCAGACTTAACCTACGAGCAGTACTTC. Its protein product is CASSPDLTYEQYF. Combining the CDR3 with reference TRBV18 and TRBJ2-7 gives the whole variable domain NAGVMQNPRHLVRRRGQEARLRCSPMKGHSHVYWYRQLPEEGLKFMVYLQKENIIDESGMPKERFSAEFPKEGPSILRIQQVVRGDSAAYFCASSPDLTYEQYFGPGTRLTVT.

In this sample, this clone turned up a few times. The V call is TRBV29-1, the J call TRBJ2-7; maybe TRBD1 (6 bases). Germline lookup yields CDR1 SQVTM and CDR2 ANQGSEA. V was trimmed by 7 bases and J by 1 base, leaving 11 bases between them. The length of the CDR3 is 12 residues. CDR3 bases: TGCAGCGCTGGGGGACAATCCTACGAGCAGTACTTC. Its protein is CSAGGQSYEQYF.

About this clone: The same CDR3 can be traced to other DNA sequences in this sample. CDR3 region: CASSLTGGANTGELFF. As DNA, the CDR3 is TGTGCCAGCAGCTTAACAGGGGGAGCGAACACCGGGGAGCTGTTTTTT. This chain links TRBV7-9 with TRBJ2-2; 8 nucleotides agree with TRBD1. From germline, CDR1 is SEHNR and CDR2 FQNEAQ (reference sequence). V trimming: 2 bases; J trimming: 0 bases; junction bases outside the gene matches: 2. The CDR3 length is 16 residues. The whole variable domain, remainder taken from reference TRBV7-9 and TRBJ2-2, is DTGVSQNPRHKITKRGQNVTFRCDPISEHNRLYWYRQTLGQGPEFLTYFQNEAQLEKSRLLSDRFSAERPKGSFSTLEIQRTEQGDSAMYLCASSLTGGANTGELFFGEGSRLTVL.

J is TRBJ2-3 and V is TRBV4-2; 11 bases map to TRBD2. The germline V gene encodes CDR1 LGHNA and CDR2 YNFKEQ. V lost 0 bases and J lost 0; bases outside the gene matches: 5. The length of the CDR3 is 18 residues. In DNA, the CDR3 is TGTGCCAGCAGCCAAGAGCTTGGACTAGCGGGCAGCACAGATACGCAGTATTTT. It specifies CASSQELGLAGSTDTQYF.

The chain uses TRBV29-1 and TRBJ2-7; TRBD1 matches 10 bases. The CDR3 covers 14 residues. The germline CDR1 and CDR2 sequences are SQVTM and ANQGSEA. Trimming at V came to 6 bases and at J to 5 bases, leaving 10 bases not matched to a gene. CDR3 sequence reads: CSVEGGTGDHEQYF. CDR3 DNA sequence: TGCAGCGTGGAGGGGGGGACAGGGGACCACGAGCAGTACTTC.

This clone came up a few times. The genes are TRBV9 and TRBJ2-7; 12 bases align to TRBD1. There are 19 residues in the CDR3. CDR1 is SGDLS and CDR2 is YYNGEE in the germline V gene. J was trimmed by 2 bases and V by 4 bases; bases with no gene match: 16. The CDR3, as DNA: TGTGCCAGCAGCCCCCCGGGACAGGGGGCTTTTAAGCCCACCTACGAGCAGTACTTC. Protein: CASSPPGQGAFKPTYEQYF.

This sequence joins TRBV15 and TRBJ2-1, with TRBD2 identical over 12 bases. In germline, CDR1 is LNHNV, CDR2 YYDKDF (reference sequence). The V segment lost 2 bases and the J segment 8 bases; nucleotides outside the gene matches: 4. CDR3 length: 15 residues. Here the CDR3 reads CATSRLAGGSHEQFF. DNA of the CDR3: TGTGCCACCAGCAGACTAGCGGGAGGGTCCCATGAGCAGTTCTTC.

This chain links TRBV14 with TRBJ1-4; D uncertain. Trimming pared 0 bases from V and 1 base from J, leaving 6 bases between. There are 15 residues in the CDR3. The V gene's germline CDR1 is SGHDN and CDR2 FVKESK. CDR3 nucleotides: TGTGCCAGCAGCCAAGATCGGGGAACTAATGAAAAACTGTTTTTT. Translation: CASSQDRGTNEKLFF.

The chain couples TRBV11-1 to TRBJ2-3, with D perhaps matching TRBD1 (6 bases). There are 16 residues in the CDR3. Germline V gives CDR1 SGHAT, CDR2 FQDESV (reference sequence). Trimming left V 0 bases short and J 2 bases short, with 12 bases between. For the CDR3, the DNA is TGTGCCAGCAGCTTAGCACTACAGGGAGACACAGATACGCAGTATTTT. This encodes CASSLALQGDTDTQYF.

The chain joins TRBV29-1 to TRBJ2-2; TRBD1 might be the D (5 bases). The CDR3 extends over 13 amino acids. CDR1 and CDR2 from the germline V gene are SQVTM and ANQGSEA. Trimming removed 3 bases from V and 6 bases from J, with 11 bases in between. The DNA for the CDR3 is TGCAGCGTTGATCCGGCAGGGCCCGGGGAGCTGTTTTTT. It encodes CSVDPAGPGELFF.

This clone was observed a few times. V gene TRBV5-1 combines with J gene TRBJ2-5; 7 positions match TRBD2. The germline V gene encodes CDR1 SGHRS and CDR2 YFSETQ. This CDR3 region has 14 residues. V shed 0 bases and J 6 bases; nucleotides not matched to a gene: 5. In nucleotides, the CDR3 is TGCGCCAGCAGCTTGGGGGGAGGGCCGAAGACCCAGTACTTC. Encoded protein: CASSLGGGPKTQYF.

This clone showed up just a few times. This chain links TRBV6-6 with TRBJ2-2, with a tentative D call TRBD2 (5 bases). Germline CDR1 MNHNY, CDR2 SVGAGI (reference sequence). The CDR3 consists of 16 residues. Between the trimmed V and J ends, which lost 6 bases and 3 bases, there was a span of 17 bases. The CDR3 nucleotides are TGTGCCAGCAGGCGGACGGACTTCTTCGACACCGGGGAGCTGTTTTTT. It specifies CASRRTDFFDTGELFF.

The rearrangement joins TRBV23-1 to TRBJ1-1, with D possibly TRBD1 on 6 matching bases. TRBV23-1 is an open reading frame, and its role is uncertain. This CDR3 has 17 amino acids. The V gene lost 1 base and the J gene lost 0 bases, with 15 bases spanning the gap. The DNA of the CDR3 is TGCGCCAGCAGTCAATTCCTGACAGGCCCCATGAACACTGAAGCTTTCTTT. As protein: CASSQFLTGPMNTEAFF.

The chain combines TRBV30 with TRBJ2-3; 12 positions agree with TRBD2. V was clipped by 3 bases and J by 2 bases; unmatched bases: 3. CDR1 is GTSNPN, CDR2 SVGIG, per germline (reference sequence). The CDR3 extends over 15 amino acids. In nucleotides, the CDR3 is TGTGCCTGGAGCGGACTAGCGGGGTACACAGATACGCAGTATTTT. Amino acids: CAWSGLAGYTDTQYF.

This clone appeared a few times. The chain is built from TRBV7-2 and TRBJ1-2; D is uncertain. The CDR3 extends over 16 amino acids. Trimming stripped 5 bases from V and 4 bases from J, with 20 bases between. Germline CDR1 SGHTA, CDR2 FQGNSA. Here the CDR3 reads CASSPQVSATGYGYTF. The DNA for the CDR3 is TGTGCCAGCAGCCCTCAAGTGTCTGCAACTGGCTATGGCTACACCTTC.

Notes on this clone: The same CDR3 can be traced to other DNA sequences in this sample. This chain connects TRBV28 to TRBJ2-7; D unclear. The CDR3 has 12 residues. V lost 3 bases and J lost 3, with 6 bases in between. Germline values: CDR1 MDHEN, CDR2 SYDVKM. The CDR3 DNA is TGTGCCAGCAGTTTGGCAGGCTACGAGCAGTACTTC. Protein sequence: CASSLAGYEQYF.

In its sample, this clone was seen a few times. This chain connects TRBV19 to TRBJ1-1; 9 bases are a match to TRBD1. The junction had 6 bases not matched to a gene; V was cut back by 9 bases and J by 1 base. The CDR3 consists of 14 residues. The germline V gene encodes CDR1 LNHDA and CDR2 SQIVND (reference sequence). In DNA, the CDR3 is TGTGCCAGCTGGACAGGGGAGAGGAACACTGAAGCTTTCTTT. It codes for CASWTGERNTEAFF.

J is TRBJ1-4 and V is TRBV5-1, with D tentatively TRBD1 (5 bases). The germline gives CDR1 SGHRS, CDR2 YFSETQ. Trimming left V 5 bases short and J 4 bases short, with 12 bases between. The CDR3 loop spans 14 amino acids. The CDR3 loop is CASRVQGFNEKLFF. The CDR3 DNA is TGCGCCAGCAGAGTCCAGGGTTTTAATGAAAAACTGTTTTTT.

The gene calls are TRBV15 and TRBJ1-2, with 7 bases that match TRBD1. Per the germline V gene, CDR1 is LNHNV and CDR2 is YYDKDF (reference sequence). CDR3 length: 15 residues. V trimming: 0 bases; J trimming: 5 bases; junction bases outside the gene matches: 6. CDR3: CATSRDLDRNYGYTF. Written as DNA, the CDR3 is TGTGCCACCAGCAGAGATCTGGACAGGAATTATGGCTACACCTTC. The complete variable domain, with remaining parts taken from reference TRBV15 and TRBJ1-2, reads DAMVIQNPRYQVTQFGKPVTLSCSQTLNHNVMYWYQQKSSQAPKLLFHYYDKDFNNEADTPDNFQSRRPNTSFCFLDIRSPGLGDTAMYLCATSRDLDRNYGYTFGSGTRLTVV.